This T cell receptor beta chain was observed in a study of OX40 agonist ivuxolimab in advanced cancers. Whole-study context: Therapy given before enrollment (anti-PD-1, anti-PD-L1 or anti-CTLA-4) was allowed, and 40% to 45% had some. Three patients got partial responses; one had hepatocellular carcinoma and two had cutaneous melanoma.

Repertoires were generated with immunoSEQ multiplex PCR, while TCRdb's copy carries only in-frame clones and drops some. The repertoire holds tens of thousands of clones, with around 87% as singletons. The ends were cut back, 5 bases at V and 12 bases at J, with 14 bases in the middle. Germline lookup yields CDR1 PRHDT and CDR2 FYEKMQ (reference sequence). The CDR3 contains 12 residues. Notes on this clone: The antigen is unknown.

The study's findings and limits: At 0.1 to 3.0 mg/kg and by week 6, CD4+ and CD8+ T cells in the blood had expanded clonally.

The starting material was CD4+ or CD8+ T cells sorted from blood, obtained in a trial of the OX40 agonist ivuxolimab. The origin of this receptor is an adult with an advanced solid tumor such as melanoma, head and neck, liver or kidney cancer. The rearrangement uses TRBV13 and TRBJ2-1; D unclear. CDR3 in DNA: TGTGCCAGCAGCCCCGCCGGCCGTGTGCAGTTCTTC. Translated: CASSPAGRVQFF.